These T cell receptor beta chains were read from a single sample in a study of T cells after yellow fever vaccination. TCRdb redid the calling of the 5' RACE reads with MiXCR, one entry per CDR3 protein. The sample contains a few hundred thousand distinct CDR3 sequences, around 6.8% of which appear only once. Sequences were derived from PBMCs, sampled roughly 47 days after the first yellow fever vaccination. All receptors come from a man between 18 and 29 years old who received the YFV17D yellow fever vaccine. Both conserved end residues are part of each CDR3. Each record gives: V gene, D gene, clone size, J gene, CDR3 DNA, CDR3 protein. The D gene is left open where the match is weak. Not all rows give a size; the values are once, few, many and, for expanded clones, a class.

>TRBV20-1|.|many|TRBJ2-5
TGCAGTGCGCTTAGGGGGGAAGAGACCCAGTACTTC
CSALRGEETQYF
>TRBV27|.|few|TRBJ2-7
TGTGCCAGCAGTCAAAACAGGGTTGACGAGCAGTACTTC
CASSQNRVDEQYF
>TRBV4-1|.|.|TRBJ1-1
TGCGCCAGCAGCCAAACCGGACCGAACACTGAAGCTTTCTTT
CASSQTGPNTEAFF
>TRBV20-1|.|.|TRBJ1-4
TGCAGTGCTAGAGATGGAAGAGGGAGTAATGAAAAACTGTTTTTT
CSARDGRGSNEKLFF
>TRBV12-3/TRBV12-4|TRBD2|many|TRBJ2-2
TGTGCCAGCAGTTTTAGGCTAGCGGGCACCGGGGAGCTGTTTTTT
CASSFRLAGTGELFF
>TRBV4-1|.|few|TRBJ2-1
TGCGCCAGCAGCCAAGATTGGGAGGGGGGGGCGTACAATGAGCAGTTCTTC
CASSQDWEGGAYNEQFF
>TRBV28|.|.|TRBJ1-1
TGTGCCAGCAGTTTGCAAAAGCCCGCCTTTGATGGCAGATCCGGTGAAGCTTTCTTT
CASSLQKPAFDGRSGEAFF
>TRBV2|.|few|TRBJ2-7
TGTGCCAGCAGTGACCCCCTGGGTGAGCAGTACTTC
CASSDPLGEQYF
>TRBV12-3/TRBV12-4|TRBD2|many|TRBJ2-1
TGTGCCAGCAGTAGGACTAGCGGGTACAATGAGCAGTTCTTC
CASSRTSGYNEQFF
>TRBV10-3|.|few|TRBJ1-5
TGTGCCATCAGTGAGTCTGGGGAAGGCAATCAGCCCCAGCATTTT
CAISESGEGNQPQHF
>TRBV9|.|.|TRBJ2-7
TGTGCCAGCAGCGTAGAGGACAGAGCCCCTTCCTACGAGCAGTACTTC
CASSVEDRAPSYEQYF
>TRBV5-1|.|few|TRBJ1-2
TGCGCCAGCAGCTTGAACCAGGACTATGGCTACACCTTC
CASSLNQDYGYTF
>TRBV7-3|TRBD2|few|TRBJ2-3
TGTGCCAGCAGCTTATTAGCGGGGGGGAAAGATACGCAGTATTTT
CASSLLAGGKDTQYF
>TRBV12-3/TRBV12-4|.|.|TRBJ1-3
TGTGCCAGCAGTTACAGGGGAAACACCATATATTTT
CASSYRGNTIYF
>TRBV5-1|TRBD2|many|TRBJ2-4
TGCGCCAGCAGCTCCTTAGCGGGGGGGGTCAAAAACATTCAGTACTTC
CASSSLAGGVKNIQYF
>TRBV7-9|.|.|TRBJ2-7
TGTGCCAGCAGCGAATCGGTTTCGGGGCAGTACTTC
CASSESVSGQYF
>TRBV7-2|TRBD1|.|TRBJ1-5
TGTGCCAGCAGCTTAGGACAGGGCCCGCTGACAGATCAGCCCCAGCATTTT
CASSLGQGPLTDQPQHF
>TRBV7-3|.|many|TRBJ2-1
TGTGCCAGCAGTCCGACAACCTTCAATGAGCAGTTCTTC
CASSPTTFNEQFF
>TRBV4-1|.|many|TRBJ1-1
TGCGCCAGCAGCCCCTCTATTCTGACGGCGGACACTGAAGCTTTCTTT
CASSPSILTADTEAFF
>TRBV5-4|TRBD2|many|TRBJ2-5
TGTGCCAGCAGCCCCGGGACTAGCGGGGGGGCCTATGAGACCCAGTACTTC
CASSPGTSGGAYETQYF
>TRBV12-5|.|.|TRBJ2-3
TGTGCTAGTGGTTTTGGGACCCACACAGATACGCAGTATTTT
CASGFGTHTDTQYF
>TRBV11-2|TRBD2|.|TRBJ2-4
TGTGCCAGCAGTTCACTCCGAAGGGGACAACGGGGGGGCCGGAACATTCAGTACTTC
CASSSLRRGQRGGRNIQYF
>TRBV12-3/TRBV12-4|.|many|TRBJ2-2
TGTGCCAGCAGTCCACTCACCGGGGAGCTGTTTTTT
CASSPLTGELFF
>TRBV20-1|TRBD2|.|TRBJ2-3
TGCAGTGCTAGAAGACGGGAAGCGGGGGGGCGCACAGATACGCAGTATTTT
CSARRREAGGRTDTQYF
>TRBV2|.|.|TRBJ2-1
TGTGCCAGCAGCGGGACACCATCCTACAATGAGCAGTTCTTC
CASSGTPSYNEQFF